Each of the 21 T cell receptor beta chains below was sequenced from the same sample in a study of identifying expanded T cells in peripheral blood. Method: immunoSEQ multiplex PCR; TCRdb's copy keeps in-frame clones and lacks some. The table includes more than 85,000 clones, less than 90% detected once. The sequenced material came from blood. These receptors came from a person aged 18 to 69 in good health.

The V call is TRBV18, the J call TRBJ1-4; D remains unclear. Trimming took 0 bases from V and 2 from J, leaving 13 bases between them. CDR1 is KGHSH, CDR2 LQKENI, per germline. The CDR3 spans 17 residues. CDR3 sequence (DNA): TGTGCCAGCTCACCACCGTGGAGTTACTCGACTAATGAAAAACTGTTTTTT. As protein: CASSPPWSYSTNEKLFF.

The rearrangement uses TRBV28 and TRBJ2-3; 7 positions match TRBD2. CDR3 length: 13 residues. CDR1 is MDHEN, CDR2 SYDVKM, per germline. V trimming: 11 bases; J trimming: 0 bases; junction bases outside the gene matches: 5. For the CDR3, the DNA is TGTGCCGGGAGGGACGACAGCACAGATACGCAGTATTTT. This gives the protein CAGRDDSTDTQYF.

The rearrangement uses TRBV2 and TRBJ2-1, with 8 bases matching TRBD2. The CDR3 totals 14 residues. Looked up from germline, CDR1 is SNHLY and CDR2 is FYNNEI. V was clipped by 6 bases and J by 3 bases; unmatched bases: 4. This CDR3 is CASSGTRGYNEQFF. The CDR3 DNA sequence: TGTGCCAGCAGCGGGACTAGAGGCTACAATGAGCAGTTCTTC.

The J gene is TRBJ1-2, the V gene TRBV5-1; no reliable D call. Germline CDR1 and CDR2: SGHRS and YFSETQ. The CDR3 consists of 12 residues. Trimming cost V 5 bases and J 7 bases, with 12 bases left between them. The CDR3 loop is CASRSGEFGYTF. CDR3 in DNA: TGCGCCAGCAGATCAGGAGAATTTGGCTACACCTTC.

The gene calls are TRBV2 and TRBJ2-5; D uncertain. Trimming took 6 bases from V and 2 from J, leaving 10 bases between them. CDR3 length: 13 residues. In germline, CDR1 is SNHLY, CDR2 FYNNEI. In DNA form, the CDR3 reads TGTGCCAGCAGGATGGACGGACAAGAGACCCAGTACTTC. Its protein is CASRMDGQETQYF. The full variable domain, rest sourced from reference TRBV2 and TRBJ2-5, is EPEVTQTPSHQVTQMGQEVILRCVPISNHLYFYWYRQILGQKVEFLVSFYNNEISEKSEIFDDQFSVERPDGSNFTLKIRSTKLEDSAMYFCASRMDGQETQYFGPGTRLLVL.

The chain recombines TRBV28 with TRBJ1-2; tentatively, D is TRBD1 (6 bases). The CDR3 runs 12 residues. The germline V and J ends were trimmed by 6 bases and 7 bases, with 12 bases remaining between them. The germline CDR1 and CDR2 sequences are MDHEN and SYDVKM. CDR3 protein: CASSFTGLGYTF. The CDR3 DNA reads TGTGCCAGCAGCTTCACAGGGCTTGGCTACACCTTC.

CDR3 amino acids: CASSDSGTSGSQETQYF. CDR3 nucleotide sequence: TGTGCCAGCAGTGACTCCGGGACTAGCGGGAGCCAAGAGACCCAGTACTTC. The rearrangement uses TRBV2 and TRBJ2-5; 14 bases are shared with TRBD2. Germline V gene data show CDR1 as SNHLY and CDR2 as FYNNEI. CDR3 size: 17 residues. With 3 bases clipped from V and 1 base from J, the junction kept 4 bases outside the gene matches.

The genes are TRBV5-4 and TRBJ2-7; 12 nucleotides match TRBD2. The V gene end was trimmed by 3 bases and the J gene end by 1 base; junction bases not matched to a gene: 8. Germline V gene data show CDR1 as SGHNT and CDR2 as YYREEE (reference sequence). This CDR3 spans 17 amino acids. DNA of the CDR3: TGTGCCAGCAGCTGGGGGACTAGCGGGCCAGGGTCCTACGAGCAGTACTTC. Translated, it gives CASSWGTSGPGSYEQYF. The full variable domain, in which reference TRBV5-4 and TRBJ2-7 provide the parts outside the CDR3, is ETGVTQSPTHLIKTRGQQVTLRCSSQSGHNTVSWYQQALGQGPQFIFQYYREEENGRGNFPPRFSGLQFPNYSSELNVNALELDDSALYLCASSWGTSGPGSYEQYFGPGTRLTVT.

The CDR3 reads CAGRKDGSNYGYTF. In nucleotides, the CDR3 is TGTGCCGGGCGAAAGGACGGAAGTAACTATGGCTACACCTTC. The chain joins TRBV2 to TRBJ1-2; D is ambiguous. The CDR3 is 14 amino acids. V shed 11 bases and J shed 1 base, with 17 bases lying between them. CDR1 SNHLY and CDR2 FYNNEI come from the germline V gene.

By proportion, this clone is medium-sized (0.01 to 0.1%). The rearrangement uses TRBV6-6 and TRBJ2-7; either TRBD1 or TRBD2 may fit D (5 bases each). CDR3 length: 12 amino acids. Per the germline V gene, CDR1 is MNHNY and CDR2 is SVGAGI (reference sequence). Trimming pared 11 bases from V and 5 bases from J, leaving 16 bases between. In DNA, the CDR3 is TGTGCCGTCCGTGGGGGAGACGACGAGCAGTACTTC. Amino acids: CAVRGGDDEQYF.

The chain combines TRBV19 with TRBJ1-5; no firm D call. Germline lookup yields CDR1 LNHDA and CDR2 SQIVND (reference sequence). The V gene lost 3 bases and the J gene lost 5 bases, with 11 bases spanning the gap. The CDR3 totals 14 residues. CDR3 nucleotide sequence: TGTGCCAGTAGTATCGGATGGGGAGATCAGCCCCAGCATTTT. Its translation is CASSIGWGDQPQHF.

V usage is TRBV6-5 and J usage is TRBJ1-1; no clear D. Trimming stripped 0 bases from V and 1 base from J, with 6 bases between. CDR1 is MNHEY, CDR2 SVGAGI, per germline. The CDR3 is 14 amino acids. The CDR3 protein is CASSYSFENTEAFF. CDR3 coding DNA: TGTGCCAGCAGTTACTCTTTTGAGAACACTGAAGCTTTCTTT.

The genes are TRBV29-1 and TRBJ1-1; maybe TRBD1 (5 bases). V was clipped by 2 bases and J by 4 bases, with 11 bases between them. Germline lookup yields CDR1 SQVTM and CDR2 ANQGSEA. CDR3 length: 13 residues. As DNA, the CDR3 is TGCAGCGTTGAAAGGTCGGGGCTCACTGAAGCTTTCTTT. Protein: CSVERSGLTEAFF.

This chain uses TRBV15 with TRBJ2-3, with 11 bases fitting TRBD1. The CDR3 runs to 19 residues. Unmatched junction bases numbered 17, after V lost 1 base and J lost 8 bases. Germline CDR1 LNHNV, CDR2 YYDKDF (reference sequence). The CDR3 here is CATSRGRTGQGGEVATQYF. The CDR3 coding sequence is TGTGCCACCAGCAGAGGCCGGACGGGACAGGGGGGAGAAGTTGCTACGCAGTATTTT. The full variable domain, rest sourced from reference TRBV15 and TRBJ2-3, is DAMVIQNPRYQVTQFGKPVTLSCSQTLNHNVMYWYQQKSSQAPKLLFHYYDKDFNNEADTPDNFQSRRPNTSFCFLDIRSPGLGDTAMYLCATSRGRTGQGGEVATQYFGPGTRLTVL.

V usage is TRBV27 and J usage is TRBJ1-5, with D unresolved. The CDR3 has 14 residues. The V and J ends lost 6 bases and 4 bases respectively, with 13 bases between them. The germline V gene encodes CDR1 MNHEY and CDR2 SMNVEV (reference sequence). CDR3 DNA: TGTGCCAGCAGAAACAGAGTGGGAAATCAGCCCCAGCATTTT. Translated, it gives CASRNRVGNQPQHF.

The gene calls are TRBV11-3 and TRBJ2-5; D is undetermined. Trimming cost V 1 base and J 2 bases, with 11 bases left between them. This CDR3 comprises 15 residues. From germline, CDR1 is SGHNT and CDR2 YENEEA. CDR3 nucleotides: TGTGCCAGCAGCTTAGGGGTAATGGAGCAAGAGACCCAGTACTTC. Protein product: CASSLGVMEQETQYF.

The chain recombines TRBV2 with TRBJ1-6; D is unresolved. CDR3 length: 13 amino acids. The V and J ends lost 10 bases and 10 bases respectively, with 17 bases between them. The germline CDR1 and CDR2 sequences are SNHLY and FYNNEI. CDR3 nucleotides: TGTGCCATCCTTGCGGGAGGTTCCTCACCCCTCCACTTT. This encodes CAILAGGSSPLHF.

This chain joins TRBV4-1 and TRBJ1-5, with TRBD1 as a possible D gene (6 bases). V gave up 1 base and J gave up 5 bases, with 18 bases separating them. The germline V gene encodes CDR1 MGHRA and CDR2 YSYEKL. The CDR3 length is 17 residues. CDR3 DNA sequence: TGCGCCAGCAGCCAAGGGGAGGGCAGGGGCGCCTATCAGCCCCAGCATTTT. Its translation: CASSQGEGRGAYQPQHF.

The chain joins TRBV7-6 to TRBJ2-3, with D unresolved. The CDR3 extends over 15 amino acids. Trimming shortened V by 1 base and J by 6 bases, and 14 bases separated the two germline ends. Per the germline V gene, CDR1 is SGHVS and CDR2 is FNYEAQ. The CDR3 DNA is TGTGCCAGCAGCTTAGAACCACCTAAGGAGGATACGCAGTATTTT. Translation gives CASSLEPPKEDTQYF.

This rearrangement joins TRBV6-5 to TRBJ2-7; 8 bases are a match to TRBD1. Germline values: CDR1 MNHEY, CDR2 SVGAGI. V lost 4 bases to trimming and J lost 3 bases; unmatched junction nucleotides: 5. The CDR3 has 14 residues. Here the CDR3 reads CASSFTGGSYEQYF. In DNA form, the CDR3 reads TGTGCCAGCAGTTTTACAGGGGGTAGCTACGAGCAGTACTTC.

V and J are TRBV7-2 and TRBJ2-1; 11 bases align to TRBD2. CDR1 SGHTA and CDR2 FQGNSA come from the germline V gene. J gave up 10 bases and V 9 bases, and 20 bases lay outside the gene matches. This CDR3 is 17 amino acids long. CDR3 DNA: TGTGCCAGTAACGCATATGGGGCTAGCGGGGGGCATAGGGAGCAGTTCTTC. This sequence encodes CASNAYGASGGHREQFF. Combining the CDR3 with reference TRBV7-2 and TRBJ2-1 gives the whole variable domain GAGVSQSPSNKVTEKGKDVELRCDPISGHTALYWYRQSLGQGLEFLIYFQGNSAPDKSGLPSDRFSAERTGGSVSTLTIQRTQQEDSAVYLCASNAYGASGGHREQFFGPGTRLTVL.